This T cell receptor beta chain was identified during a study of regulatory T cells in long-lasting Graves disease. Indicated time point: newly diagnosed GD, antithyroid drugs for less than 3 months. PBMC-extracted RNA yielded the TCR library. CDR3-region Arm-PCR and iRepertoire HTBI primers produced the TCR beta libraries. MiXCR was run by TCRdb on the multiplex PCR reads, yielding one entry per CDR3 protein. This sample has 540,000 or so distinct CDR3 sequences; 13% occur once, and the top ten carry over 7.5%. This clonotype was found many times. Its antigen is not identified. Study-wide points: Among the persistent patients, fewer than 3,500 public clonotypes were shared, more than the approximately 970 shared among new patients.

Between the trimmed V and J ends, which lost 6 bases and 7 bases, there was a span of 13 bases. The CDR3 is 14 amino acids. These data are also associated with another study on T cells in Graves' hyperthyroidism and ophthalmopathy. That paper notes: Newly diagnosed hyperthyroidism patients aged 18 to 65 years had disease lasting under 2 months.

The material was peripheral blood mononuclear cells (PBMCs), obtained at new diagnosis, from a patient treated with antithyroid drugs. This receptor was identified in a man aged 30 to 39 with Graves disease. The chain couples TRBV12-3 or TRBV12-4 to TRBJ1-6; no definite D call. In DNA, the CDR3 is TGTGCCAGCAGCCCTGAAACCTGGAATTCACCCCTCCACTTT. Protein product: CASSPETWNSPLHF.